This T cell receptor (beta chain) was documented in a study of blood T cells in healthy people across ages. The use of a sample-barcoded 5' primer and a J-beta primer mix characterized a second PCR of roughly 6 to 11 cycles. Every single cDNA molecule received a tag from a template-switch adaptor with 12 random nucleotides. Researchers report that each sample yielded at least 3 million CDR3-containing paired-end reads. Each CDR3 protein is one row after TCRdb ran MiXCR on the 5' RACE reads. The data hold about 680,000 distinct CDR3 sequences, with around half observed a single time. The CDR3 loop spans 12 amino acids. Trimming took off 6 bases at V and 10 bases at J, with 15 bases between the two ends. No fewer than 5.5 micrograms of total RNA were isolated from every sample.

The rearrangement joins TRBV12-3 or TRBV12-4 to TRBJ1-2; D call uncertain. The receptor comes from a woman aged 60-75 years in good health. The sample consisted of blood. CDR3 nucleotide sequence: TGTGCCAGCAGCTCTGGCGCCACAGTCTACACCTTC. Protein: CASSSGATVYTF.